This T cell receptor beta chain appears in the sequencing data of a study of shared clonotypes between healthy human individuals. Findings and limits, study-wide: Non-shared clonotypes displayed generation probabilities falling below those of clonotypes present in all four donors. The naive CD4 repertoires of a handful of donors were compared, and approximately 5% of clonotypes were shared.

Points on this clone: Its antigen remains unknown.

Per the germline V gene, CDR1 is MNHNS and CDR2 is SASEGT. CDR3 length: 14 residues. V gave up 3 bases and J gave up 8 bases; unmatched junction bases: 8. Data came from immunoSEQ multiplex PCR; TCRdb stores just in-frame clones and leaves some out. Seen here are over a million clones, around 82% observed once, and the top ten hold under 0.65%. The split of CD4+ cells yielded CD45RA+ naive and CD45RA-negative memory subsets. Sequencing used memory CD4+ T cells from PBMCs. Subset: CD45RA-negative fraction. The TCR sequence derives from a man aged 18 to 30 in good health. Some clones in this sample may be carry-over from other donors' samples. This chain connects TRBV6-1 to TRBJ1-2; 8 bases align to TRBD1. For the CDR3, the DNA is TGTGCCAGCAGTGAGTACAGGGGGTCTTACGGCTACACCTTC. Amino acids: CASSEYRGSYGYTF.